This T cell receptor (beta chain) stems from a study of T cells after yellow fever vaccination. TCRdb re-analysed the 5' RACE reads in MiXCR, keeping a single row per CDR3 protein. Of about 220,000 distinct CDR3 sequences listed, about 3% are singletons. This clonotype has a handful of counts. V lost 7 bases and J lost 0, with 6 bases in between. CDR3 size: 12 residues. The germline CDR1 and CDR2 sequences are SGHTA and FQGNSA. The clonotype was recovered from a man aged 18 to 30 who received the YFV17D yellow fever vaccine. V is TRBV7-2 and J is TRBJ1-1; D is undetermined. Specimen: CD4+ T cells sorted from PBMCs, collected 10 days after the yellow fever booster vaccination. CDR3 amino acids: CASTLMNTEAFF. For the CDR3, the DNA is TGTGCCAGCACCCTCATGAACACTGAAGCTTTCTTT.